The 5 T cell receptor beta chains below come from one sample, sequenced in a study of identical twins. Each CDR3 protein gets one entry after TCRdb re-called the 5' RACE reads with MiXCR. This sample yields roughly 700,000 distinct CDR3 sequences, of which 8.6% are seen a single time; approximately 0.96% belongs to the top ten. These data were also filed under a second study, of yellow fever vaccine responses in identical twins.

The specimen was PBMCs. The source of these receptors is a young woman in good health.

Only a few counts were recorded for this clonotype. The genes are TRBV6-1 and TRBJ1-5; no reliable D call. Germline V gene data show CDR1 as MNHNS and CDR2 as SASEGT. The CDR3 loop spans 16 amino acids. V was pared by 2 bases and J by 2 bases, with 13 bases between. CDR3 bases: TGTGCCAGCAGTGAATTCGGAGGATCGGGCAATCAGCCCCAGCATTTT. Encoded protein: CASSEFGGSGNQPQHF.

This clonotype was found many times. The chain joins TRBV6-1 to TRBJ2-7, with no clear D. This CDR3 comprises 14 residues. V lost 5 bases to trimming and J lost 3 bases, with 14 bases between them. In germline, CDR1 is MNHNS, CDR2 SASEGT. The CDR3 nucleotides read TGTGCCAGCAGTCCCCGGGCCCCCTTCTACGAGCAGTACTTC. It yields the protein CASSPRAPFYEQYF.

The chain combines TRBV10-2 with TRBJ2-7; TRBD2 agrees at 10 bases. Germline loops: CDR1 WSHSY, CDR2 SAAADI. This CDR3 spans 14 amino acids. J was trimmed by 6 bases and V by 4 bases; bases with no gene match: 6. The CDR3 loop reads CASSVSSGRAEQYF. DNA of the CDR3: TGCGCCAGCAGTGTGTCCAGCGGGAGGGCCGAGCAGTACTTC.

This clonotype turned up a few times. V usage is TRBV12-3 or TRBV12-4 and J usage is TRBJ1-5; D perhaps matches TRBD1 (5 bases). Trimming left V 4 bases short and J 3 bases short, with 10 bases between. The CDR3 has 14 amino acids. CDR3 sequence (DNA): TGTGCCAGCAGTTCCAGGGAGGTCAATCAGCCCCAGCATTTT. It specifies CASSSREVNQPQHF.

The chain combines TRBV24-1 with TRBJ1-4; TRBD1 matches at 7 bases. CDR3 size: 13 residues. V gave up 5 bases and J gave up 8 bases; unmatched junction bases: 4. Germline-derived CDR1 and CDR2 are KGHDR and SFDVKD. The CDR3 reads CATSGDSGEKLFF. DNA of the CDR3: TGTGCCACCAGTGGGGACAGCGGAGAAAAACTGTTTTTT.